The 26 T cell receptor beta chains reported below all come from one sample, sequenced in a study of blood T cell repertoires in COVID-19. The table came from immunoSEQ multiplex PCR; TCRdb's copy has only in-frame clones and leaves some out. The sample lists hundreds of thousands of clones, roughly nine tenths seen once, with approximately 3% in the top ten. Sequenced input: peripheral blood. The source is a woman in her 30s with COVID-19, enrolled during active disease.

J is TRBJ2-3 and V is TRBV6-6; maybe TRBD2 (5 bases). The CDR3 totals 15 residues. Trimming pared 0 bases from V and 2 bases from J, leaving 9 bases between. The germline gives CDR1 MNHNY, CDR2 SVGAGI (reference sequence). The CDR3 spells CASSYSVAITDTQYF. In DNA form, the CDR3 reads TGTGCCAGCAGTTACTCGGTAGCGATCACAGATACGCAGTATTTT.

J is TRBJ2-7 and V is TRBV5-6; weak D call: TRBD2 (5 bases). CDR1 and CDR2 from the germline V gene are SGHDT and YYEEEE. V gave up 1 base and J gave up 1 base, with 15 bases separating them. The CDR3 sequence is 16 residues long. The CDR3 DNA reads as TGTGCCAGCAGCTTGACCGGGGTCCAAGCATCCTACGAGCAGTACGTC. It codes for CASSLTGVQASYEQYV.

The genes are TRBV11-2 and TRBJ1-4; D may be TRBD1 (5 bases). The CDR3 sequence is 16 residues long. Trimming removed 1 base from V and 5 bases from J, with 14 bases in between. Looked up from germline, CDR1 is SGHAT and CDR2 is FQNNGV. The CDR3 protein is CASSLGAGLLNEKLFF. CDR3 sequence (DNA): TGTGCCAGCAGCTTAGGCGCAGGGCTTCTGAATGAAAAACTGTTTTTT. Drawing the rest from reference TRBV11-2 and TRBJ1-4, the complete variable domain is EAGVAQSPRYKIIEKRQSVAFWCNPISGHATLYWYQQILGQGPKLLIQFQNNGVVDDSQLPKDRFSAERLKGVDSTLKIQPAKLEDSAVYLCASSLGAGLLNEKLFFGSGTQLSVL.

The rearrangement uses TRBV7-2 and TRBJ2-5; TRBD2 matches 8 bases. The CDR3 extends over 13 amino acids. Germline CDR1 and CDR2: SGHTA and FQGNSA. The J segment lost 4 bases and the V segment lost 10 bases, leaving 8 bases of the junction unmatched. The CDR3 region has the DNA TGTGCCACCTCTGTTAGCGGGGCAGAGACCCAGTACTTC. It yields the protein CATSVSGAETQYF. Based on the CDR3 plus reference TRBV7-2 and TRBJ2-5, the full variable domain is GAGVSQSPSNKVTEKGKDVELRCDPISGHTALYWYRQSLGQGLEFLIYFQGNSAPDKSGLPSDRFSAERTGGSVSTLTIQRTQQEDSAVYLCATSVSGAETQYFGPGTRLLVL.

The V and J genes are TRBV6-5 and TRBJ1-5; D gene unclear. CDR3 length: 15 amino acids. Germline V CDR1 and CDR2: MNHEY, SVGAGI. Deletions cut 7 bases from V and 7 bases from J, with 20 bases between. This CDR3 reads CASTLSGEFGQPQHF. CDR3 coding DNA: TGTGCCAGCACCCTAAGCGGGGAATTTGGACAGCCCCAGCATTTT.

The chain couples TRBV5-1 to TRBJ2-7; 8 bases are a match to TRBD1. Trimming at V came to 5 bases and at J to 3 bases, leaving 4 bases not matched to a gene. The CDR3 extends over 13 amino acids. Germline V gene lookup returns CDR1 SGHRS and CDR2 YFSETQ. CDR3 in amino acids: CASRPGQDYEQYF. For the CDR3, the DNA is TGCGCCAGCAGACCGGGACAGGACTACGAGCAGTACTTC.

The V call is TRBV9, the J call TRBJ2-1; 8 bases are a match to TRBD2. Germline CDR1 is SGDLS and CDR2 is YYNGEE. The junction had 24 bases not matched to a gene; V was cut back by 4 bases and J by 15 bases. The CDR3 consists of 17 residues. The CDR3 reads CASSTRTSGTSGEGGFF. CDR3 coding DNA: TGTGCCAGCAGCACCCGAACCTCCGGGACTAGTGGGGAGGGGGGGTTCTTC.

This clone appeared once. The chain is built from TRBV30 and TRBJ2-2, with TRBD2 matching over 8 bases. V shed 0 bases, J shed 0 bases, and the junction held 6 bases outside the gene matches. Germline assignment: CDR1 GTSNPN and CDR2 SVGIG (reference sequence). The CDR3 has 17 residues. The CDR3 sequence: CAWSVHPGGPNTGELFF. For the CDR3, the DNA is TGTGCCTGGAGTGTACATCCGGGAGGGCCGAACACCGGGGAGCTGTTTTTT.

CDR3 residues: CASSQDPRQANTEAFF. CDR3 nucleotides: TGTGCCAGCAGCCAAGATCCTCGTCAGGCGAACACTGAAGCTTTCTTT. This chain joins TRBV4-2 and TRBJ1-1, with unresolved D. Germline V lookup: CDR1 LGHNA, CDR2 YNFKEQ. The CDR3 has 16 residues. V was pared by 0 bases and J by 1 base, with 12 bases between.

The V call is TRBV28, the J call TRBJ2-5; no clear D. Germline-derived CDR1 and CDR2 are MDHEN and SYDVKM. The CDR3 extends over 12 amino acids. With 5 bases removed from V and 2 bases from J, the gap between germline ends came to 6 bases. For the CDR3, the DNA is TGTGCCAGCAGTGGTACACAAGAGACCCAGTACTTC. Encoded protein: CASSGTQETQYF. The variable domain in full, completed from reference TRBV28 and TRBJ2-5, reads DVKVTQSSRYLVKRTGEKVFLECVQDMDHENMFWYRQDPGLGLRLIYFSYDVKMKEKGDIPEGYSVSREKKERFSLILESASTNQTSMYLCASSGTQETQYFGPGTRLLVL.

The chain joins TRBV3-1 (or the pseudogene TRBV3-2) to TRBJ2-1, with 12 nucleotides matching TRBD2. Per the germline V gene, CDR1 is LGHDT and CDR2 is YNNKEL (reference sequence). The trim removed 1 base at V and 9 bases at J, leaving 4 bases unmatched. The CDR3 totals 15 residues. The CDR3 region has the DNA TGTGCCAGCAGCCAAGGACTAGCGGGAGCAGGTGAGCAGTTCTTC. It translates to CASSQGLAGAGEQFF.

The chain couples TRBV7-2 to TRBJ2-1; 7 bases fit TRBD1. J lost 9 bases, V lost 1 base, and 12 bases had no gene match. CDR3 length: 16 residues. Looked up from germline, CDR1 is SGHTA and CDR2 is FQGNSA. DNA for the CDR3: TGTGCCAGCAGCTTAGATCGACAGGGTTATCGGTCTGAGCAGTTCTTC. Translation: CASSLDRQGYRSEQFF.

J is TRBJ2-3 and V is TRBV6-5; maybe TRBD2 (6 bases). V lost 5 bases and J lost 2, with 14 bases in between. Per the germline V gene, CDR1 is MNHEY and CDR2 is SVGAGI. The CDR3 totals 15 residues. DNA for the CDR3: TGTGCCAGCAGTCACCTGGGACTGATCACAGATACGCAGTATTTT. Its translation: CASSHLGLITDTQYF.

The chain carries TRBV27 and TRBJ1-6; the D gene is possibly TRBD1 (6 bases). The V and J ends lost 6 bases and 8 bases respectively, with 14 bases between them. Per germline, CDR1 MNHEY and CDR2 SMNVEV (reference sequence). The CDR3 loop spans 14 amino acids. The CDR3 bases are TGTGCCAGCAGACCCGGGGGGCAATATTCACCCCTCCACTTT. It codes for CASRPGGQYSPLHF.

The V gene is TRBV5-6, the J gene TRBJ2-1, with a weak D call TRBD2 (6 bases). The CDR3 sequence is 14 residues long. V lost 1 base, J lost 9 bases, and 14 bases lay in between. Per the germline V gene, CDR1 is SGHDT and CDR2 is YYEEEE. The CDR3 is CASSLLAVGGEQFF. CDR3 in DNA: TGTGCCAGCAGCTTGTTAGCGGTGGGTGGTGAGCAGTTCTTC.

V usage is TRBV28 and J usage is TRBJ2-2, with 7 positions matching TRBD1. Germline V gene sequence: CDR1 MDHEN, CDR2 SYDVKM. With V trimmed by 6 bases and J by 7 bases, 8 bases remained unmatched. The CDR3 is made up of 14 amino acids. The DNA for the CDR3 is TGTGCCAGCAGCCCTGACAGGGAAATCGGGGAGCTGTTTTTT. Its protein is CASSPDREIGELFF.

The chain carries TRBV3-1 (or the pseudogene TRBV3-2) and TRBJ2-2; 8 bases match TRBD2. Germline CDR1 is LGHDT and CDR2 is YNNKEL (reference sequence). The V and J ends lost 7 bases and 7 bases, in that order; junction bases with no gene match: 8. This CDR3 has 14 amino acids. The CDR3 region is CASTFGGAHGELFF. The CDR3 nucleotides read TGTGCCAGCACCTTCGGGGGGGCCCACGGGGAGCTGTTTTTT.

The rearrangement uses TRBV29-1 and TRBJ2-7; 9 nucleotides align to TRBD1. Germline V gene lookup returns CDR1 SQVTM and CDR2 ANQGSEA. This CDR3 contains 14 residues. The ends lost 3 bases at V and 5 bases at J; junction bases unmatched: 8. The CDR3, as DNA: TGCAGCGTTGAGGTTGGGACAGGGTTCAACGAGCAGTACTTC. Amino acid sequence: CSVEVGTGFNEQYF.

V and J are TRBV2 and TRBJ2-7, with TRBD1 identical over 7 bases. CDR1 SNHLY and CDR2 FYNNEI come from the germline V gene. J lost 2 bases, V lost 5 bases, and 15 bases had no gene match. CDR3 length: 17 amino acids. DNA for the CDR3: TGTGCCAGCAGTTCCCAACTTGGGGCAGGGGGACCCTACGAGCAGTACGTC. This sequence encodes CASSSQLGAGGPYEQYV.

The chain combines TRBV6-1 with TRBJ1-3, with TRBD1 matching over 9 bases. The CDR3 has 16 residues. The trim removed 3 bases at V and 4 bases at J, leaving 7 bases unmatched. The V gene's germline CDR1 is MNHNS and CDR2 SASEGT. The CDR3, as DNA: TGTGCCAGCAGTGATCCGGGACAGGGAGGCGGAAACACCATATATTTT. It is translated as CASSDPGQGGGNTIYF.

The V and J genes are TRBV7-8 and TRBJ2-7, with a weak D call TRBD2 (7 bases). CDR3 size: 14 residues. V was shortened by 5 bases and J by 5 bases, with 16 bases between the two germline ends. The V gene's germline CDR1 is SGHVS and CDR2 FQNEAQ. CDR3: CASSLGGAGHEQYF. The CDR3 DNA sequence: TGTGCCAGCAGCCTTGGGGGGGCTGGGCACGAGCAGTACTTC.

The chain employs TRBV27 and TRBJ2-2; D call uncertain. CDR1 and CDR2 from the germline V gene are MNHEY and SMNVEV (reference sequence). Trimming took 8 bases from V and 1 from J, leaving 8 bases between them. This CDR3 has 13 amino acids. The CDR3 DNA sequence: TGTGCCAGCGCACTTCAGAACACCGGGGAGCTGTTTTTT. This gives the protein CASALQNTGELFF.

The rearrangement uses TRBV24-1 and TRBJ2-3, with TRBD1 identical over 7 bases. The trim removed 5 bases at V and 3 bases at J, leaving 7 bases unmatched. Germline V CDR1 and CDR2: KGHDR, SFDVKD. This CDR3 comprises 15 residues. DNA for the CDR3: TGTGCCACCAGTGCCACAGGGGTCGGGACAGATACGCAGTATTTT. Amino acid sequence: CATSATGVGTDTQYF.

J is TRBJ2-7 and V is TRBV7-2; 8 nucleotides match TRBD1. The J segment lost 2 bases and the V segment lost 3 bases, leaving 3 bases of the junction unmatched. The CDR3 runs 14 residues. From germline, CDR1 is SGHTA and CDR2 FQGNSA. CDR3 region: CASSLWTGTYEQYV. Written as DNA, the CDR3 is TGTGCCAGCAGCTTGTGGACAGGGACCTACGAGCAGTACGTC.

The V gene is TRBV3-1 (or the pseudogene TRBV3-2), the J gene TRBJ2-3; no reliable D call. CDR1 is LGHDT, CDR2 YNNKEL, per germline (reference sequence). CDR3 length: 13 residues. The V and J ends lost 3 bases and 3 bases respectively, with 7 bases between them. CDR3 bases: TGTGCCAGCAGCCAGTCGGTGACAGATACGCAGTATTTT. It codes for CASSQSVTDTQYF.

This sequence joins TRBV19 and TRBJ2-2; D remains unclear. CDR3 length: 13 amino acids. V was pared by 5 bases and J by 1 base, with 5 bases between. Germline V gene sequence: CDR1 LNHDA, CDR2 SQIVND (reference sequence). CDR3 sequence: CASSRQNTGELFF. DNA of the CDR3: TGTGCCAGTAGTCGACAGAACACCGGGGAGCTGTTTTTT. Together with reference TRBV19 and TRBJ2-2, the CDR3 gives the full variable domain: DGGITQSPKYLFRKEGQNVTLSCEQNLNHDAMYWYRQDPGQGLRLIYYSQIVNDFQKGDIAEGYSVSREKKESFPLTVTSAQKNPTAFYLCASSRQNTGELFFGEGSRLTVL.